This T cell receptor (beta chain) was sequenced in a study of blood T cell repertoires in COVID-19. Study information: The cDNA or gDNA used as material had been derived from T cells, B-cell-depleted T cells, or PBMCs.

V was trimmed by 1 base and J by 11 bases, leaving 8 bases between them. The CDR3 contains 11 residues. Germline CDR1 and CDR2: LGHNA and YNFKEQ. Per the original methods: Nucleated cell counts were estimated from reference gene primer amplification. Here immunoSEQ multiplex PCR was the method, and the copy in TCRdb shows in-frame clones only, minus some. That table furnishes V, J and clone size, whereas the DNA furnished D and trimming. Here the sample spans around 160,000 clones, 70% to 90% being singletons. The J gene is TRBJ1-1, the V gene TRBV4-2, with a tentative D call TRBD1 (5 bases). The sequencing sample was made of peripheral blood. This clonotype originated in a man younger than 35 with acute or convalescent COVID-19. The CDR3, as DNA: TGTGCCAGCAGCCAAGGACAGTGGGCTTTCTTT. Its protein product is CASSQGQWAFF.